This T cell receptor beta chain was retrieved from a study of regulatory T cells in long-lasting Graves disease. The sample holds many counts of this clonotype. Germline-derived CDR1 and CDR2 are SGHVS and FQNEAQ. CDR3 length: 16 amino acids. V lost 2 bases and J lost 4, with 17 bases in between. Time point specified: persistent/refractory GD, antithyroid drugs over 5 years with positive TRAb. Generation of the TCR library employed RNA extracted from PBMCs. Investigators prepared the TCR beta libraries by applying iRepertoire HTBI primers and Arm-PCR of CDR3 regions. TCRdb passed the multiplex PCR reads through MiXCR, listing each CDR3 protein once. This sample has about 470,000 distinct CDR3 sequences, with 20% to 25% found just once.

This specimen consisted of peripheral blood mononuclear cells (PBMCs), obtained when the disease was refractory, from a patient treated with antithyroid drugs. The chain recombines TRBV7-8 with TRBJ2-5; D is perhaps TRBD1 or TRBD2 (6 bases each). The sequence derives from a female donor with Graves disease. The DNA of the CDR3 is TGTGCCAGCAGCTTAAGGGGCAGTGGGGGGCGAGAGACCCAGTACTTC. Translation: CASSLRGSGGRETQYF.